Below, 21 T cell receptor beta chains from the same sample are listed, as sequenced in a study of vaccination and CD4 T cells after COVID-19. Treatment noted: roughly ten-day PBMC culture with coronavirus spike peptide pools or control peptides (ViraFEST assay). What these receptors recognize is not known. An Oncomine TCR Beta short-read assay was used to sequence the DNA from cultured CD4+ T cells. TCRdb re-analysed the PCR reads in MiXCR, keeping a single row per CDR3 protein. The sample lists around 11,000 distinct CDR3 sequences, about two fifths occurring once. Sequenced material: CD4+ T cells from blood, cultured in vitro. Receptor source: a human donor who had recovered from COVID-19.

This clonotype was detected a few times. V is TRBV20-1 and J is TRBJ2-3; D tentatively fits TRBD1 or TRBD2 (5 bases each). Trimming took off 3 bases at V and 0 bases at J, with 13 bases between the two ends. Germline V gene lookup returns CDR1 DFQATT and CDR2 SNEGSKA (reference sequence). This CDR3 region has 15 residues. The CDR3 DNA reads TGCAGTGCTAGTGGGACGATTACTAGCACAGATACGCAGTATTTT. Its translation is CSASGTITSTDTQYF.

This chain uses TRBV20-1 with TRBJ1-2; D gene unclear. V was shortened by 5 bases and J by 6 bases, with 16 bases between the two germline ends. Germline assignment: CDR1 DFQATT and CDR2 SNEGSKA (reference sequence). The CDR3 spans 13 residues. In DNA form, the CDR3 reads TGCAGTGCTGCTTTCATGAGGTCGGATGGCTACACCTTC. Translating gives CSAAFMRSDGYTF.

The CDR3 coding sequence is TGTGCCAGCAGACCACTAGCGGGAGGGCCCGTGTCCGCAGATACGCAGTATTTT. It is translated as CASRPLAGGPVSADTQYF. The chain is built from TRBV7-2 and TRBJ2-3, with 13 bases fitting TRBD2. CDR1 SGHTA and CDR2 FQGNSA come from the germline V gene. V lost 6 bases to trimming and J lost 4 bases; unmatched junction nucleotides: 13. The CDR3 totals 18 residues.

The rearrangement links TRBV2 to TRBJ2-3, with 8 nucleotides matching TRBD2. Germline CDR1 and CDR2: SNHLY and FYNNEI. The V segment lost 6 bases and the J segment 2 bases; nucleotides outside the gene matches: 7. CDR3 length: 15 amino acids. CDR3 in amino acids: CASSDPGGITDTQYF. CDR3 coding DNA: TGTGCCAGCAGCGATCCGGGGGGGATCACAGATACGCAGTATTTT.

The rearrangement joins TRBV2 to TRBJ2-2; maybe TRBD2 (5 bases). V lost 7 bases and J 0 bases, leaving 12 bases between the germline ends. CDR1 SNHLY and CDR2 FYNNEI come from the germline V gene. CDR3 length: 15 amino acids. The CDR3 DNA follows: TGTGCCAGCAAGGACGGGGTCGCGAACACCGGGGAGCTGTTTTTT. Protein product: CASKDGVANTGELFF.

In its sample, this clonotype is medium-sized (0.01 to 0.1%). The rearrangement uses TRBV18 and TRBJ2-3; D is uncertain. Trimming shortened V by 2 bases and J by 2 bases, and 2 bases separated the two germline ends. The germline V gene has CDR1 KGHSH and CDR2 LQKENI. This CDR3 spans 12 amino acids. CDR3 protein: CASSPYTDTQYF. In nucleotides, the CDR3 is TGTGCCAGCTCACCATACACAGATACGCAGTATTTT.

The V gene is TRBV6-5, the J gene TRBJ2-6; 7 nucleotides match TRBD1. Germline trimming cut 0 bases from V and 0 bases from J; bases unmatched to any gene: 2. Per germline, CDR1 MNHEY and CDR2 SVGAGI. This CDR3 has 17 residues. For the CDR3, the DNA is TGTGCCAGCAGTTACTCGACAGGGATCTCTGGGGCCAACGTCCTGACTTTC. It specifies CASSYSTGISGANVLTF.

By frequency in the sample, this clonotype is medium-sized. V usage is TRBV7-2 and J usage is TRBJ2-4; 8 bases agree with TRBD2. This CDR3 spans 16 amino acids. Germline lookup yields CDR1 SGHTA and CDR2 FQGNSA. V trimming: 5 bases; J trimming: 4 bases; junction bases outside the gene matches: 10. The CDR3 spells CASSPVGTSGKNIQYF. CDR3 nucleotide sequence: TGTGCCAGCAGCCCGGTCGGAACTAGCGGTAAAAACATTCAGTACTTC. Together with reference TRBV7-2 and TRBJ2-4, the CDR3 gives the full variable domain: GAGVSQSPSNKVTEKGKDVELRCDPISGHTALYWYRQSLGQGLEFLIYFQGNSAPDKSGLPSDRFSAERTGGSVSTLTIQRTQQEDSAVYLCASSPVGTSGKNIQYFGAGTRLSVL.

The chain employs TRBV19 and TRBJ2-1, with no clear D. V was cut by 5 bases and J by 7 bases, with 24 bases left in between. CDR1 and CDR2 from the germline V gene are LNHDA and SQIVND (reference sequence). The CDR3 is 17 residues long. The CDR3 sequence: CASSLVATIRNANEQFF. Here the CDR3 DNA reads TGTGCCAGTAGTTTAGTTGCTACTATCCGTAATGCGAATGAGCAGTTCTTC.

The J gene is TRBJ2-7, the V gene TRBV27, with TRBD2 matching over 11 bases. V was clipped by 5 bases and J by 5 bases; unmatched bases: 8. The CDR3 extends over 15 amino acids. In germline, CDR1 is MNHEY, CDR2 SMNVEV (reference sequence). CDR3 sequence (DNA): TGTGCCAGCAGTCCCTTAGCGGGAGGGTCCAACGAGCAGTACTTC. Protein: CASSPLAGGSNEQYF.

The J gene is TRBJ2-5, the V gene TRBV5-1, with 9 bases identical to TRBD1. CDR1 is SGHRS, CDR2 YFSETQ, per germline. After removal of 5 bases from V and 2 bases from J, the junction contained 4 bases not matched to a gene. CDR3 length equals 14 residues. The CDR3 DNA sequence: TGCGCCAGCAGTCGACAGGGGGATCAAGAGACCCAGTACTTC. This translates into CASSRQGDQETQYF.

The V call is TRBV6-5, the J call TRBJ1-3; D is unresolved. CDR3 length: 13 amino acids. From germline, CDR1 is MNHEY and CDR2 SVGAGI. V was clipped by 3 bases and J by 8 bases, with 11 bases between them. The CDR3 bases are TGTGCCAGCAGTTATCGGCGTGGTGACACCATATATTTT. This translates into CASSYRRGDTIYF.

The chain uses TRBV7-2 and TRBJ2-3; D unclear. Germline assignment: CDR1 SGHTA and CDR2 FQGNSA. V was shortened by 7 bases and J by 6 bases, with 17 bases between the two germline ends. This CDR3 is built from 14 residues. The CDR3: CASTYFQGTDTQYF. The CDR3 bases are TGTGCCAGCACTTATTTTCAAGGTACCGATACGCAGTATTTT.

This chain connects TRBV5-4 to TRBJ2-5, with 9 bases identical to TRBD2. After removal of 4 bases from V and 3 bases from J, the junction contained 4 bases not matched to a gene. Looked up from germline, CDR1 is SGHNT and CDR2 is YYREEE (reference sequence). The CDR3 totals 14 residues. CDR3 region: CASSQTSGKETQYF. The DNA for the CDR3 is TGTGCCAGCAGCCAGACTAGCGGAAAAGAGACCCAGTACTTC.

The gene calls are TRBV12-3 or TRBV12-4 and TRBJ2-7, with TRBD1 matching over 7 bases. The CDR3 covers 14 residues. V shed 7 bases, J shed 3 bases, and the junction held 9 bases outside the gene matches. In DNA, the CDR3 is TGTGCCAGCACGACGCAAGACAGGGTCTACGAGCAGTACTTC. It specifies CASTTQDRVYEQYF.

This clonotype was seen a handful of times. The gene calls are TRBV7-8 and TRBJ2-5, with D perhaps matching TRBD1 (5 bases). Trimming pared 2 bases from V and 2 bases from J, leaving 9 bases between. CDR3 length: 14 amino acids. From germline, CDR1 is SGHVS and CDR2 FQNEAQ. The CDR3 is CASSLLPGQETQYF. The CDR3 DNA sequence: TGTGCCAGCAGCTTATTGCCAGGGCAAGAGACCCAGTACTTC.

The chain combines TRBV12-3 or TRBV12-4 with TRBJ1-5; D is unresolved. The CDR3 totals 13 residues. V was clipped by 6 bases and J by 6 bases, with 12 bases between them. Here the CDR3 reads CASSLELGQPQHF. The CDR3 nucleotides read TGTGCCAGCAGCCTCGAACTCGGTCAGCCCCAGCATTTT.

V is TRBV27 and J is TRBJ1-3; D is unclear. The CDR3 consists of 15 residues. Trimming took 4 bases from V and 4 from J, leaving 14 bases between them. Germline assignment: CDR1 MNHEY and CDR2 SMNVEV (reference sequence). CDR3: CASSSSGYRGNTIYF. CDR3 DNA sequence: TGTGCCAGCAGTTCGTCGGGCTATAGGGGAAACACCATATATTTT.

V gene TRBV20-1 combines with J gene TRBJ2-3; 11 bases align to TRBD2. The germline V gene encodes CDR1 DFQATT and CDR2 SNEGSKA (reference sequence). The ends lost 4 bases at V and 1 base at J; junction bases unmatched: 4. The CDR3 sequence is 15 residues long. CDR3 coding DNA: TGCAGTGCTACCGTAGCGGGGGGGCGCACAGATACGCAGTATTTT. Amino acids: CSATVAGGRTDTQYF.

The CDR3 DNA sequence: TGTGCCAGCAGCCCTCGGACAGGGTCTGTATCCTACGAGCAGTACTTC. Protein sequence: CASSPRTGSVSYEQYF. V usage is TRBV11-2 and J usage is TRBJ2-7; 8 bases are a match to TRBD1. Germline values: CDR1 SGHAT, CDR2 FQNNGV. The CDR3 contains 16 residues. J lost 1 base, V lost 5 bases, and 10 bases had no gene match.

The chain is built from TRBV11-1 and TRBJ2-2; TRBD1 is a possible D gene (6 bases). Germline V gives CDR1 SGHAT, CDR2 FQDESV (reference sequence). The CDR3 is 14 amino acids. V lost 6 bases, J lost 1 base, and 9 bases lay in between. CDR3 in amino acids: CASRWTVNTGELFF. The CDR3, as DNA: TGTGCCAGCAGATGGACAGTGAACACCGGGGAGCTGTTTTTT.